Presented here are 32 T cell receptor beta chains from one specimen sequenced in a study of CD8+CD57+ T cells in acquired aplastic anemia. Genomic DNA templated the TCR beta VDJ and CDR3 profiling. In TCRdb, the reads were re-called with MiXCR into one record per CDR3 protein. This table has 150,000 or so distinct CDR3 sequences, roughly half appearing once. Those patients picked for sequencing had displayed CD8+CD57+ cell expansion on flow cytometry. The source material was sorted CD4+, CD8+, or CD8+CD57+ T cells (not recorded which) from PBMCs. Receptor source: a human donor with aplastic anemia.

The chain employs TRBV25-1 and TRBJ2-1, with TRBD2 matching over 9 bases. Per the germline V gene, CDR1 is MGHDK and CDR2 is SYGVNS. The CDR3 runs to 18 residues. The trim removed 4 bases at V and 7 bases at J, leaving 17 bases unmatched. The CDR3 bases are TGTGCCAGCAGTGCTAGAGATGAGGATAGCGGGAGTAAGAATGAGCAGTTCTTC. This codes for CASSARDEDSGSKNEQFF.

Many counts were recorded for this clonotype. This chain links TRBV6-1 with TRBJ1-2; D is uncertain. This CDR3 comprises 15 residues. The germline CDR1 and CDR2 sequences are MNHNS and SASEGT. The germline V and J ends were trimmed by 5 bases and 0 bases, with 13 bases remaining between them. CDR3 in amino acids: CASSKGSTTNYGYTF. CDR3 coding DNA: TGTGCCAGCAGTAAGGGTTCTACTACTAACTATGGCTACACCTTC.

This clonotype has only one observation. V usage is TRBV2 and J usage is TRBJ2-3; D possibly uses TRBD1 or TRBD2 (5 bases each). CDR3 length: 16 residues. Germline V gene data show CDR1 as SNHLY and CDR2 as FYNNEI. The V and J ends lost 7 bases and 0 bases respectively, with 17 bases between them. CDR3 bases: TGTGCCAGCACCCCCGGGACGGCATTTAGCACAGATACGCAGTATTTT. This sequence encodes CASTPGTAFSTDTQYF.

This clonotype was picked up many times. This chain's CDR3 is CASSGPRSTGELFF. The CDR3 DNA is TGTGCCAGCAGCGGGCCTCGGAGCACCGGGGAGCTGTTTTTT. The chain is built from TRBV9 and TRBJ2-2; D not certain. Per germline, CDR1 SGDLS and CDR2 YYNGEE. The CDR3 is 14 residues long. The V end was cut by 3 bases, the J end by 4 bases, with 10 bases between.

The chain employs TRBV15 and TRBJ2-2; D gene ambiguous. The V gene's germline CDR1 is LNHNV and CDR2 YYDKDF (reference sequence). The CDR3 sequence is 14 residues long. Deletions cut 3 bases from V and 6 bases from J, with 11 bases between. CDR3 nucleotides: TGTGCCACCAGCAGCGGAAGGTCGGCCGGGGAGCTGTTTTTT. Residues: CATSSGRSAGELFF. Supplemented by reference TRBV15 and TRBJ2-2, the full variable domain reads DAMVIQNPRYQVTQFGKPVTLSCSQTLNHNVMYWYQQKSSQAPKLLFHYYDKDFNNEADTPDNFQSRRPNTSFCFLDIRSPGLGDTAMYLCATSSGRSAGELFFGEGSRLTVL.

The chain employs TRBV12-3 or TRBV12-4 and TRBJ1-2; D not certain. V lost 5 bases and J lost 2, with 9 bases in between. The CDR3 covers 13 residues. This chain's CDR3 is CASSPGANYGYTF. DNA of the CDR3: TGTGCCAGCAGTCCGGGAGCGAACTATGGCTACACCTTC.

For this clonotype: One base away lies a much larger clone, so this may be a sequencing read error. J is TRBJ1-4 and V is TRBV12-3 or TRBV12-4; D gene unclear. This CDR3 has 15 residues. CDR3 DNA sequence: TGTACCAGCAGTTCCGTCGACAAGCGTGGTGAAAAACTGTTTTTT. Its protein product is CTSSSVDKRGEKLFF.

This clonotype came up many times. Germline is not matched at one junction end, which may reflect a read error. CDR3 nucleotides: TGTGTCATCAGTGATGCAGGGAAGCCCGTACACTCTGGAAACACCATATATTTT. The encoded protein is CVISDAGKPVHSGNTIYF. J is TRBJ1-3 and V is TRBV10-3; possible D gene TRBD1, 5 bases. Per germline, CDR1 ENHRY and CDR2 SYGVKD. The CDR3 loop spans 18 amino acids.

The CDR3 loop is CATGDMYGYTF. DNA of the CDR3: TGTGCCACCGGAGACATGTATGGCTACACCTTC. This chain joins TRBV24-1 and TRBJ1-2; D is unclear. V was trimmed by 9 bases and J by 5 bases, leaving 9 bases between them. Germline V gives CDR1 KGHDR, CDR2 SFDVKD. The CDR3 sequence is 11 residues long.

This clonotype was counted many times. The CDR3 DNA sequence: TGCAGTGCTAGCGAGGAAAAAGAGACCCAGTACTTC. It specifies CSASEEKETQYF. This sequence joins TRBV20-1 and TRBJ2-5; D is uncertain. CDR3 size: 12 residues. The germline V gene encodes CDR1 DFQATT and CDR2 SNEGSKA (reference sequence). V shed 3 bases and J shed 3 bases, with 8 bases lying between them.

The V and J genes are TRBV7-2 and TRBJ2-5; D ambiguous. Trimming pared 5 bases from V and 3 bases from J, leaving 16 bases between. Germline V CDR1 and CDR2: SGHTA, FQGNSA. The CDR3 is made up of 15 amino acids. CDR3 loop: CASSQDRAEEETQYF. Written as DNA, the CDR3 is TGTGCCAGCAGCCAGGACCGGGCCGAAGAAGAGACCCAGTACTTC. The variable domain in full, with the rest retrieved from reference TRBV7-2 and TRBJ2-5, is GAGVSQSPSNKVTEKGKDVELRCDPISGHTALYWYRQSLGQGLEFLIYFQGNSAPDKSGLPSDRFSAERTGGSVSTLTIQRTQQEDSAVYLCASSQDRAEEETQYFGPGTRLLVL.

This clonotype was detected ten times or more. The chain couples TRBV2 to TRBJ1-2; 10 bases match TRBD1. CDR3 length: 17 residues. V lost 5 bases, J lost 3 bases, and 12 bases stayed unmatched. Looked up from germline, CDR1 is SNHLY and CDR2 is FYNNEI. CDR3 loop: CASSTSPGTGEYYGYTF. The CDR3 DNA is TGTGCCAGCAGTACTTCCCCCGGGACAGGGGAATACTATGGCTACACCTTC.

The chain joins TRBV6-2 or TRBV6-3 to TRBJ2-1, with D possibly matching TRBD2 (7 bases). V lost 2 bases to trimming and J lost 5 bases, with 16 bases between them. CDR1 and CDR2 from the germline V gene are MNHEY and SVGEGT. CDR3 length equals 16 residues. The CDR3 DNA follows: TGTGCCAGCAGTTACGGCGGCGGGGGCCGAAACAATGAGCAGTTCTTC. Translating it yields CASSYGGGGRNNEQFF.

The chain combines TRBV24-1 with TRBJ2-5; D is undetermined. Germline V gene lookup returns CDR1 KGHDR and CDR2 SFDVKD. This CDR3 is 15 amino acids long. The ends were cut back, 4 bases at V and 4 bases at J, with 15 bases in the middle. The DNA of the CDR3 is TGTGCCACCAGTGACCACAGCAGTTTAGGAGAGACCCAGTACTTC. Protein: CATSDHSSLGETQYF.

This clonotype appeared many times. The V and J genes are TRBV9 and TRBJ2-2, with 11 bases that match TRBD2. The ends lost 4 bases at V and 5 bases at J; junction bases unmatched: 10. The CDR3 covers 17 residues. CDR1 and CDR2 from the germline V gene are SGDLS and YYNGEE. CDR3 nucleotide sequence: TGTGCCAGCAGCTTTGGACTAGCGGGTTCGGGGACCGGGGAGCTGTTTTTT. Protein sequence: CASSFGLAGSGTGELFF.

The chain carries TRBV2 and TRBJ1-2, with D possibly being TRBD1 (6 bases). The CDR3 sequence is 12 residues long. V gave up 6 bases and J gave up 6 bases, with 11 bases separating them. The germline V gene has CDR1 SNHLY and CDR2 FYNNEI. The CDR3: CASSSQGDGYTF. In DNA form, the CDR3 reads TGTGCCAGCAGCTCACAGGGAGATGGCTACACCTTC.

This clonotype was counted at least ten times. The gene calls are TRBV6-1 and TRBJ1-2, with D uncertain. The CDR3 is made up of 15 amino acids. Germline values: CDR1 MNHNS, CDR2 SASEGT. V lost 1 base to trimming and J lost 4 bases, with 13 bases between them. CDR3: CASSEGTGFSYGYTF. CDR3 DNA sequence: TGTGCCAGCAGTGAAGGGACGGGGTTTAGCTATGGCTACACCTTC.

The chain links TRBV2 to TRBJ2-2, with 8 bases lining up with TRBD1. This CDR3 contains 15 residues. Trimming removed 4 bases from V and 7 bases from J; junction bases left unmatched: 8. The germline V gene encodes CDR1 SNHLY and CDR2 FYNNEI. The chain's CDR3 is CASSGQGARNGELFF. The DNA for the CDR3 is TGTGCCAGCAGTGGGCAGGGGGCGCGAAACGGGGAGCTGTTTTTT.

This clonotype appeared many times. The V gene is TRBV29-1, the J gene TRBJ2-1, with D unresolved. Trimming shortened V by 0 bases and J by 10 bases, and 7 bases separated the two germline ends. Germline CDR1 SQVTM, CDR2 ANQGSEA. The CDR3 loop spans 11 amino acids. The CDR3 reads CSVEEQREQFF. The CDR3 DNA sequence: TGCAGCGTTGAAGAACAACGAGAGCAGTTCTTC.

This clonotype has ten or more counts. One end of the junction varies from germline; a read error may be responsible. The J gene is TRBJ2-5, the V gene TRBV5-1; D may match TRBD1 or TRBD2 (5 bases each). CDR1 is SGHRS, CDR2 YFSETQ, per germline. The CDR3 sequence is 15 residues long. The CDR3, as DNA: TGCGCCAGCAGCTTGGTTACCGGGGCACAAGGGACCCAGTACTTC. Translating it yields CASSLVTGAQGTQYF.

The gene calls are TRBV7-9 and TRBJ1-5; maybe TRBD1 (5 bases). Germline CDR1 is SEHNR and CDR2 is FQNEAQ (reference sequence). Trimming removed 5 bases at V and 10 bases at J, with 18 bases between. The length of the CDR3 is 14 residues. The CDR3 region is CASSADGTRGPQHF. CDR3 in DNA: TGTGCCAGCAGCGCGGACGGAACAAGGGGTCCCCAGCATTTT.

This clonotype was picked up one time. V usage is TRBV5-1 and J usage is TRBJ1-3; 7 nucleotides line up with TRBD1. Germline CDR1 is SGHRS and CDR2 is YFSETQ. J was trimmed by 2 bases and V by 0 bases; bases with no gene match: 2. The CDR3 spans 15 residues. The CDR3 reads CASSLGQGAGNTIYF. DNA for the CDR3: TGCGCCAGCAGCTTGGGACAGGGCGCTGGAAACACCATATATTTT.

This chain connects TRBV10-3 to TRBJ1-1, with D uncertain. This CDR3 has 12 amino acids. Looked up from germline, CDR1 is ENHRY and CDR2 is SYGVKD. The V end was cut by 0 bases, the J end by 10 bases, with 9 bases between. CDR3 sequence reads: CAISESRVGAFF. The CDR3 bases are TGTGCCATCAGTGAGTCGCGGGTTGGAGCTTTCTTT.

This clonotype was counted a few times. CDR3 coding DNA: TGTGCCAGCAGTTTGACAGGGGTAAACTATGGCTACACCTTC. Its protein product is CASSLTGVNYGYTF. The J gene is TRBJ1-2, the V gene TRBV12-3 or TRBV12-4; 8 positions match TRBD1. The CDR3 spans 14 residues. V dropped 3 bases and J dropped 2; count of bases not matched to a gene: 2.

This clonotype was counted ten times or more. The chain has TRBV7-3 and TRBJ1-6; 10 nucleotides agree with TRBD1. With 5 bases clipped from V and 8 bases from J, the junction kept 3 bases outside the gene matches. CDR3 size: 14 residues. Germline assignment: CDR1 SGHTA and CDR2 FQGTGA. In nucleotides, the CDR3 is TGTGCCAGCAGCACTGGACAGGGGGATTCACCCCTCCACTTT. Protein product: CASSTGQGDSPLHF.

Ten or more counts support this clonotype. This rearrangement joins TRBV7-2 to TRBJ1-5; the D gene is possibly TRBD1 (5 bases). CDR1 is SGHTA and CDR2 is FQGNSA in the germline V gene. The CDR3 has 15 amino acids. The V gene lost 3 bases and the J gene lost 6 bases, with 15 bases spanning the gap. For the CDR3, the DNA is TGTGCCAGCAGCTTCACCTGGGGCGGTATTCAGCCCCAGCATTTT. Its protein is CASSFTWGGIQPQHF. The full variable domain, with the rest looked up from reference TRBV7-2 and TRBJ1-5, is GAGVSQSPSNKVTEKGKDVELRCDPISGHTALYWYRQSLGQGLEFLIYFQGNSAPDKSGLPSDRFSAERTGGSVSTLTIQRTQQEDSAVYLCASSFTWGGIQPQHFGDGTRLSIL.

This clonotype came up once. Since a much larger clone is just one base distant, this may be a read error. The chain carries TRBV6-1 and TRBJ2-2, with TRBD2 as a possible D gene (6 bases). The CDR3 consists of 15 residues. Trimming stripped 5 bases from V and 15 bases from J, with 25 bases between. CDR1 is MNHNS, CDR2 SASEGT, per germline. The CDR3 sequence: CASSLQPGDSGSLFF. In DNA form, the CDR3 reads TGTGCCAGCAGTCTGCAACCTGGTGATAGCGGAAGCTTGTTTTTT.

A single count supports this clonotype. This CDR3 is CATSRVGDSITIYF. The CDR3, as DNA: TGTGCCACCAGCAGAGTTGGAGACAGTATCACCATATATTTT. V usage is TRBV15 and J usage is TRBJ1-3; perhaps TRBD1 as D (5 bases). Germline V gives CDR1 LNHNV, CDR2 YYDKDF (reference sequence). The V end was cut by 1 base, the J end by 9 bases, with 13 bases between. The CDR3 contains 14 residues.

This clonotype was seen ten or more times. V gene TRBV20-1 combines with J gene TRBJ1-2; no firm D call. Per the germline V gene, CDR1 is DFQATT and CDR2 is SNEGSKA (reference sequence). V lost 1 base, J lost 6 bases, and 15 bases lay in between. There are 14 residues in the CDR3. CDR3 amino acids: CSARGLVVENGYTF. CDR3 nucleotide sequence: TGCAGTGCTAGAGGGCTCGTGGTAGAGAATGGCTACACCTTC.

V is TRBV5-1 and J is TRBJ1-6; TRBD1 matches 7 bases. V shed 0 bases, J shed 6 bases, and the junction held 3 bases outside the gene matches. This CDR3 has 15 amino acids. Germline CDR1 is SGHRS and CDR2 is YFSETQ. CDR3 bases: TGCGCCAGCAGCTTGGGTGACAGGGTTAATTCACCCCTCCACTTT. Its translation: CASSLGDRVNSPLHF.

This clonotype has a single count. The V and J genes are TRBV19 and TRBJ2-1; TRBD1 is a possible D gene (6 bases). Germline V gives CDR1 LNHDA, CDR2 SQIVND (reference sequence). The V gene lost 1 base and the J gene lost 7 bases, with 11 bases spanning the gap. The CDR3 is 14 amino acids. The DNA for the CDR3 is TGTGCCAGTAGTATAGTAGGAACAGGGAATGAGCAGTTCTTC. The encoded protein is CASSIVGTGNEQFF. The complete variable domain, with remaining parts taken from reference TRBV19 and TRBJ2-1, reads DGGITQSPKYLFRKEGQNVTLSCEQNLNHDAMYWYRQDPGQGLRLIYYSQIVNDFQKGDIAEGYSVSREKKESFPLTVTSAQKNPTAFYLCASSIVGTGNEQFFGPGTRLTVL.

This clonotype was seen at least ten times. V usage is TRBV6-6 and J usage is TRBJ2-5; D perhaps matches TRBD2 (6 bases). V lost 0 bases, J lost 4 bases, and 12 bases lay in between. CDR1 MNHNY and CDR2 SVGAGI come from the germline V gene (reference sequence). The CDR3 extends over 15 amino acids. CDR3 in amino acids: CASSYSGGLGETQYF. Here the CDR3 DNA reads TGTGCCAGCAGTTACTCCGGGGGTTTAGGAGAGACCCAGTACTTC.